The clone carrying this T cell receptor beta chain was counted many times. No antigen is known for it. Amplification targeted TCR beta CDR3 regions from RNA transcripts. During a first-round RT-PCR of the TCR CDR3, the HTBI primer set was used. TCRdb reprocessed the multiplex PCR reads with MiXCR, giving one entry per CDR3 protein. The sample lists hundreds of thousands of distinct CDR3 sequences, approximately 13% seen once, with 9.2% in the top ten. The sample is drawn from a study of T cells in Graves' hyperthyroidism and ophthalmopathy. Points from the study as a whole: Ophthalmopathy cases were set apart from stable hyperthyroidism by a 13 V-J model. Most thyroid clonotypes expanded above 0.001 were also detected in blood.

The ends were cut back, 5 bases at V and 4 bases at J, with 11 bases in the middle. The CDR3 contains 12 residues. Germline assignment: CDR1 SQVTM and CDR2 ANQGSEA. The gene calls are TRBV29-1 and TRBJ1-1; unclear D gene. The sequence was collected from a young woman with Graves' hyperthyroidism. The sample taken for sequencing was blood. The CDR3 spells CSVTRAGTEAFF. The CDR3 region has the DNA TGCAGCGTTACGAGGGCAGGCACTGAAGCTTTCTTT.